Below, 15 T cell receptor beta chains from the same sample are listed, as sequenced in a study of regulatory T cells in long-lasting Graves disease. To make TCR beta libraries, researchers used iRepertoire HTBI primers and Arm-PCR of CDR3 regions. Each CDR3 protein is one row after TCRdb ran MiXCR on the multiplex PCR reads. The sample yields 580,000 or so distinct CDR3 sequences, 15% to 20% seen once. Time point reported: newly diagnosed GD, antithyroid drugs for less than 3 months. Preparation of the TCR library used RNA extracted from PBMCs. The sample was also linked to a second study, of T cells in Graves' hyperthyroidism and ophthalmopathy.

The source was peripheral blood mononuclear cells (PBMCs), collected at new diagnosis, from a patient treated with antithyroid drugs. The receptors stem from a man aged 18 to 35 with Graves disease.

This clonotype was detected ten times or more. The chain links TRBV5-1 to TRBJ1-1; tentative D call: TRBD1 (6 bases). There are 13 residues in the CDR3. Germline assignment: CDR1 SGHRS and CDR2 YFSETQ. The germline V and J ends were trimmed by 1 base and 6 bases, with 10 bases remaining between them. The CDR3 sequence is CASSLWQGPEAFF. CDR3 DNA sequence: TGCGCCAGCAGCTTGTGGCAGGGGCCTGAAGCTTTCTTT.

The rearrangement joins TRBV19 to TRBJ1-1; possible D gene TRBD1, 6 bases. V lost 9 bases and J lost 1, with 15 bases in between. The CDR3 covers 14 residues. Looked up from germline, CDR1 is LNHDA and CDR2 is SQIVND (reference sequence). The CDR3: CASVQGWENTEAFF. Here the CDR3 DNA reads TGTGCCAGCGTACAGGGTTGGGAGAACACTGAAGCTTTCTTT.

This clonotype was detected many times. The chain is built from TRBV28 and TRBJ2-7, with 9 nucleotides matching TRBD2. CDR3 size: 14 residues. The V gene's germline CDR1 is MDHEN and CDR2 SYDVKM. The V and J ends lost 2 bases and 3 bases, in that order; junction bases with no gene match: 2. In DNA, the CDR3 is TGTGCCAGCAGTTTAGCGGGAGGGTACTACGAGCAGTACTTC. Translating it yields CASSLAGGYYEQYF.

This clonotype has a count of ten or more. The chain recombines TRBV13 with TRBJ2-3, with 8 nucleotides matching TRBD2. J was trimmed by 6 bases and V by 0 bases; bases with no gene match: 11. Germline V lookup: CDR1 PRHDT, CDR2 FYEKMQ (reference sequence). The CDR3 contains 17 residues. The CDR3: CASSLGRREGLMDTQYF. The CDR3 DNA follows: TGTGCCAGCAGCTTAGGCCGTCGGGAGGGCCTGATGGATACGCAGTATTTT.

This clonotype was counted between two and nine times. This rearrangement joins TRBV5-1 to TRBJ1-1; TRBD1 matches at 8 bases. CDR3 length: 14 residues. V dropped 5 bases and J dropped 2; count of bases not matched to a gene: 5. Germline V gives CDR1 SGHRS, CDR2 YFSETQ. CDR3 in DNA: TGCGCCAGCAGGGAGACAGGGGTTAACACTGAAGCTTTCTTT. It codes for CASRETGVNTEAFF.

The rearrangement links TRBV12-3 or TRBV12-4 to TRBJ2-3; 7 nucleotides match TRBD2. CDR3 length equals 21 residues. The trim removed 3 bases at V and 0 bases at J, leaving 21 bases unmatched. The CDR3: CASSFRGVQGRVRSSTDTQYF. The CDR3 DNA reads as TGTGCCAGCAGTTTTAGGGGCGTTCAAGGGAGGGTCCGTTCTAGCACAGATACGCAGTATTTT.

V gene TRBV6-1 combines with J gene TRBJ2-7, with 9 bases that match TRBD2. Per the germline V gene, CDR1 is MNHNS and CDR2 is SASEGT. With 5 bases clipped from V and 6 bases from J, the junction kept 8 bases outside the gene matches. This CDR3 region has 14 residues. The DNA for the CDR3 is TGTGCCAGCAGTCACAGGACTAGCGCGACCGAGCAGTACTTC. Its translation is CASSHRTSATEQYF.

This clonotype was counted ten times or more. The rearrangement joins TRBV27 to TRBJ1-2; 9 bases are shared with TRBD1. Losses at the gene ends were 6 bases for V and 2 bases for J; bases not matched to a gene: 7. Germline values: CDR1 MNHEY, CDR2 SMNVEV (reference sequence). This CDR3 is 15 amino acids long. CDR3 in DNA: TGTGCCAGCAGAACAGGGGGCAATTCCAACTATGGCTACACCTTC. Its protein is CASRTGGNSNYGYTF.

The chain has TRBV5-1 and TRBJ2-7; TRBD2 matches 8 bases. CDR3 length equals 17 residues. Germline lookup yields CDR1 SGHRS and CDR2 YFSETQ. V lost 0 bases, J lost 3 bases, and 11 bases stayed unmatched. The CDR3 DNA reads TGCGCCAGCAGCTTGGCCGAAACGGGAGGGCCCTTCTACGAGCAGTACTTC. Encoded protein: CASSLAETGGPFYEQYF.

The sample holds many counts of this clonotype. V and J are TRBV7-2 and TRBJ2-3; D may be TRBD2 (5 bases). This CDR3 comprises 14 residues. Germline CDR1 is SGHTA and CDR2 is FQGNSA. V was clipped by 2 bases and J by 4 bases, with 10 bases between them. CDR3 in DNA: TGTGCCAGCAGCTTACGCGGGTCCGCAGATACGCAGTATTTT. This sequence encodes CASSLRGSADTQYF.

V gene TRBV20-1 combines with J gene TRBJ1-2; a possible D gene is TRBD1 (6 bases). CDR1 is DFQATT and CDR2 is SNEGSKA in the germline V gene (reference sequence). V dropped 1 base and J dropped 4 bases, with 16 bases sitting between them. This CDR3 contains 15 residues. The CDR3 sequence is CSARADRIRSYGYTF. The CDR3 DNA sequence: TGCAGTGCTAGAGCGGACAGAATTCGTTCCTATGGCTACACCTTC.

In its sample, this clonotype was seen many times. V is TRBV4-1 and J is TRBJ2-7; D is undetermined. Germline CDR1 reads MGHRA; CDR2 reads YSYEKL. The length of the CDR3 is 14 residues. The ends were cut back, 2 bases at V and 1 base at J, with 9 bases in the middle. CDR3 DNA: TGCGCCAGCAGCCAATTGCTGGGATCCTACGAGCAGTACTTC. Translation gives CASSQLLGSYEQYF.

This clonotype was recorded at least ten times. The chain has TRBV30 and TRBJ2-1; 9 positions match TRBD2. The germline gives CDR1 GTSNPN, CDR2 SVGIG (reference sequence). This CDR3 is 16 amino acids long. After removal of 2 bases from V and 0 bases from J, the junction contained 5 bases not matched to a gene. This CDR3 reads CAWSRGSGSSYNEQFF. The CDR3 DNA follows: TGTGCCTGGAGTAGGGGTAGCGGGAGCTCCTACAATGAGCAGTTCTTC.

V is TRBV5-1 and J is TRBJ1-1, with a weak D call TRBD1 (6 bases). The V gene lost 4 bases and the J gene lost 4 bases, with 17 bases spanning the gap. The CDR3 has 15 residues. Germline CDR1 is SGHRS and CDR2 is YFSETQ. The CDR3 coding sequence is TGCGCCAGCAGCATAGGACACAGGGATGCCACTGAAGCTTTCTTT. The encoded protein is CASSIGHRDATEAFF.

The table lists this clonotype with many counts. The V gene is TRBV7-3, the J gene TRBJ2-1; 10 bases are shared with TRBD1. Germline CDR1 and CDR2: SGHTA and FQGTGA. CDR3 length: 16 amino acids. V lost 1 base and J lost 4; bases outside the gene matches: 4. The CDR3 spells CASSLRGQGKYNEQFF. The CDR3 nucleotides are TGTGCCAGCAGCTTAAGGGGACAGGGGAAATACAATGAGCAGTTCTTC.